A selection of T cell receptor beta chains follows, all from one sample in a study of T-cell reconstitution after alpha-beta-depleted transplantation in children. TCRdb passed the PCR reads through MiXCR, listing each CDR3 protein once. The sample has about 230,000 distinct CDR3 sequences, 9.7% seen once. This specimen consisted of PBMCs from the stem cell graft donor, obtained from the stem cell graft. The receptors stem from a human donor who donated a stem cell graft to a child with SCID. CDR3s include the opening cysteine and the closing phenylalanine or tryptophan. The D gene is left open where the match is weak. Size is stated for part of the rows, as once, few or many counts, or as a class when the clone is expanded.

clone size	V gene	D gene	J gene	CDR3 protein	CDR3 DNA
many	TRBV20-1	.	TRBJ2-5	CSARVSLGQETQYF	TGCAGTGCTAGAGTTTCCTTGGGCCAAGAGACCCAGTACTTC
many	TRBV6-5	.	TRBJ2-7	CASSFGPAALSSYEQYF	TGTGCCAGCAGTTTCGGCCCAGCGGCGTTAAGCTCCTACGAGCAGTACTTC
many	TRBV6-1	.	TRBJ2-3	CASSPRDFAYTDTQYF	TGTGCCAGCAGCCCTCGGGACTTCGCATACACAGATACGCAGTATTTT
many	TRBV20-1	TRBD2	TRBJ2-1	CSASGGGWDNEQFF	TGCAGTGCGAGCGGGGGTGGCTGGGACAATGAGCAGTTCTTC
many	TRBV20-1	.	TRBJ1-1	CSASTGRTEAFF	TGCAGTGCTAGTACAGGGCGCACTGAAGCTTTCTTT
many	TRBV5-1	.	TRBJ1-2	CASSWGNNYGYTF	TGCGCCAGCAGCTGGGGGAATAACTATGGCTACACCTTC
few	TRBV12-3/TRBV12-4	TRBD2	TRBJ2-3	CASSWPGPGGLPDTQYF	TGTGCCAGCAGTTGGCCTGGCCCGGGGGGGCTGCCAGATACGCAGTATTTT
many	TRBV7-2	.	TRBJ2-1	CASSLGSNNEQFF	TGTGCCAGCAGCTTAGGGTCGAACAATGAGCAGTTCTTC
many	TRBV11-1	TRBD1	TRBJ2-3	CASSSKSSFRDRYSSTDTQYF	TGTGCCAGCAGCTCCAAGAGCTCCTTCCGGGACAGATATTCTAGCACAGATACGCAGTATTTT
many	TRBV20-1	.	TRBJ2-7	CSVGRGYEQYF	TGCAGTGTTGGCAGGGGCTACGAGCAGTACTTC
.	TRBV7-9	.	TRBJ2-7	CASSFPGQPYEQYF	TGTGCCAGCAGCTTTCCCGGACAGCCCTACGAGCAGTACTTC
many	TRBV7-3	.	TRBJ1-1	CASSLLSGGTEAFF	TGTGCCAGCAGCTTACTCTCAGGAGGCACTGAAGCTTTCTTT
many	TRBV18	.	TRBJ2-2	CASSPPINTGELFF	TGTGCCAGCTCACCCCCCATAAACACCGGGGAGCTGTTTTTT
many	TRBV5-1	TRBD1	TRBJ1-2	CASSLNPQGDGYTF	TGCGCCAGCAGCCTGAACCCCCAGGGGGATGGCTACACCTTC
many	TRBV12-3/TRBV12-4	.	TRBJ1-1	CASSFTPFEAFF	TGTGCCAGCAGTTTCACTCCATTTGAAGCTTTCTTT
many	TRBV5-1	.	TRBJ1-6	CASSPDGQRLGSPLHF	TGCGCCAGCAGTCCGGATGGACAGCGCTTAGGATCACCCCTCCACTTT
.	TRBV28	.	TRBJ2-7	CASNQDSYEQYF	TGTGCCAGCAACCAGGATAGCTACGAGCAGTACTTC
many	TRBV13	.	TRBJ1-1	CASSFSQFRNTEAFF	TGTGCCAGCAGCTTCTCCCAATTTAGAAACACTGAAGCTTTCTTT
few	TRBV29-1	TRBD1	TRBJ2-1	CSVEKDRGSSEQFF	TGCAGCGTTGAAAAGGACAGGGGTAGCAGTGAGCAGTTCTTC
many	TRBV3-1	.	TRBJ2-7	CASSQETAGIHEQYF	TGTGCCAGCAGCCAAGAAACGGCAGGGATCCACGAGCAGTACTTC
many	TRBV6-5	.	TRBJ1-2	CASSYSVGGANYGYTF	TGTGCCAGCAGTTACTCGGTGGGGGGAGCTAACTATGGCTACACCTTC
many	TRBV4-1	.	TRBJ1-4	CASSQAPGAGEKLFF	TGCGCCAGCAGCCAAGCCCCAGGGGCGGGTGAAAAACTGTTTTTT
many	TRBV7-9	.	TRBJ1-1	CASSLGRDGTEAFF	TGTGCCAGCAGCTTAGGCAGGGATGGAACTGAAGCTTTCTTT
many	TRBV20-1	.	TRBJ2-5	CSAYLGGETQYF	TGCAGTGCGTACCTGGGGGGAGAGACCCAGTACTTC
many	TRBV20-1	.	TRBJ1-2	CSASDRASYGYTF	TGCAGTGCTAGCGACAGAGCCAGCTATGGCTACACCTTC